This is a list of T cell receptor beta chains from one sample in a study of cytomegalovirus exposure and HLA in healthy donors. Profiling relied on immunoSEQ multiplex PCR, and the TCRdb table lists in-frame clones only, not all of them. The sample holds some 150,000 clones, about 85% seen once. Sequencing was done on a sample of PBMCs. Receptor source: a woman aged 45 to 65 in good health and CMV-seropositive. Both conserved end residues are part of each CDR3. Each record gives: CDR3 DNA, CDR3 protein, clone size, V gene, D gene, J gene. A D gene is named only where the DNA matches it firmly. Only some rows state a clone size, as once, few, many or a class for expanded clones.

TGTGCCAGCAGCTTTTCGGGGTACTATGGCTACACCTTC | CASSFSGYYGYTF | few | TRBV7-2 | - | TRBJ1-2
TGCGCCAGCAGCCATAGACTAGCGGGGGGAGGAGATACGCAGTATTTT | CASSHRLAGGGDTQYF | - | TRBV4-3 | TRBD2 | TRBJ2-3
TGCGCCAGCAGATTCAACCCCCGTAGCGGGGGAGAAGAGACCCAGTACTTC | CASRFNPRSGGEETQYF | - | TRBV10-2 | TRBD2 | TRBJ2-5
TGTGCCAGCTCGTTAGGGACAGGCAGGAACGAGCAGTACTTC | CASSLGTGRNEQYF | once | TRBV18 | TRBD1 | TRBJ2-7
TGTGCCAGCAGTGAGGGACTAGACTCTACCCAGTACTTC | CASSEGLDSTQYF | - | TRBV6-4 | TRBD2 | TRBJ2-5
TGCAGCGCCGGGGGAGTTAGCTACGAGCAGTACTTC | CSAGGVSYEQYF | - | TRBV29-1 | - | TRBJ2-7
TGCGCCAGCAGCTTGGACCCTGTCGGGGCTGGAAACACCATATATTTT | CASSLDPVGAGNTIYF | few | TRBV5-1 | - | TRBJ1-3
TGTGCCAGCAGTATGACTAGGCGCTCCAATGAGCAGTTCTTC | CASSMTRRSNEQFF | - | TRBV28 | - | TRBJ2-1
TGTGCCAGCAGTTTGTCGTTGACTGAAGCTTTCTTT | CASSLSLTEAFF | - | TRBV6-5 | - | TRBJ1-1
TGCGCCAGCAGCCAACCGACTAAGTTAAGCTCTAGCGGGAGCGGGGCAGATACGCAGTATTTT | CASSQPTKLSSSGSGADTQYF | - | TRBV4-3 | TRBD2 | TRBJ2-3
TGCGCCAGCAGCCCGGGGGTTAGCTTGGAGACCCAGTACTTC | CASSPGVSLETQYF | once | TRBV5-1 | - | TRBJ2-5
TGTGCCAGCAGCGTAGATTTCGCGGATACGCAGTATTTT | CASSVDFADTQYF | - | TRBV9 | - | TRBJ2-3
TGTGCCAGCAGTCTCAGGGGCGAGCAGTACTTC | CASSLRGEQYF | - | TRBV28 | - | TRBJ2-7
TGTTCCAGCAGCTTCCCAGAATCTGAAGCTTTCTTT | CSSSFPESEAFF | - | TRBV7-9 | - | TRBJ1-1
TGCGCCAGCAGCCAGCACAGGTACACTGAAGCTTTCTTT | CASSQHRYTEAFF | - | TRBV4-3 | - | TRBJ1-1
TGTGCCATCAGTGATACGGGACAGCCCCCTGGGGGCTACACCTTC | CAISDTGQPPGGYTF | - | TRBV10-3 | TRBD1 | TRBJ1-2
TGTGCCAGCAGTGAAGAGGAAGGGGGGGGTAATGAAAAACTGTTTTTT | CASSEEEGGGNEKLFF | medium-sized | TRBV6-1 | - | TRBJ1-4
TGTGCCAGCAGCTCCAGAGCGGGAGAGAAACAAGAGACCCAGTACTTC | CASSSRAGEKQETQYF | - | TRBV7-9 | TRBD2 | TRBJ2-5
TGTGCCAGCAGCTTAGTTGGTACGGGGAGAAATGAAAAACTGTTTTTT | CASSLVGTGRNEKLFF | - | TRBV7-9 | - | TRBJ1-4
TGTGCCTGGAGGGAGGGCACTGAAGCTTTCTTT | CAWREGTEAFF | - | TRBV30 | - | TRBJ1-1
TGCGCCAGCAGCCAAGCCCAGGGTCCTAATGAAAAACTGTTTTTT | CASSQAQGPNEKLFF | - | TRBV4-1 | - | TRBJ1-4
TGTGCCAGCAGAGGTCCGGGCAATGAGCAGTTCTTC | CASRGPGNEQFF | - | TRBV9 | - | TRBJ2-1
TGTGCCAGCAGACTTAGCGGGAGGATCTACGAGCAGTACTTC | CASRLSGRIYEQYF | - | TRBV6-1 | TRBD2 | TRBJ2-7
TGTGCCAGCAGGGCGGGGGTTCTCACAGATACGCAGTATTTT | CASRAGVLTDTQYF | - | TRBV2 | TRBD2 | TRBJ2-3
TGTGCCAGCAGCGTAGATGAAGTCGGAGAGACCCAGTACTTC | CASSVDEVGETQYF | - | TRBV9 | - | TRBJ2-5
TGTGCCAGCAGTTACTCGGCAGAGAACACCGGGGAGCTGTTTTTT | CASSYSAENTGELFF | - | TRBV6-6 | - | TRBJ2-2
TGTGCCAGCAGCTCGGGACAGGAGCATTCACCCCTCCACTTT | CASSSGQEHSPLHF | - | TRBV7-3 | TRBD1 | TRBJ1-6
TGCAGCGTTGTCCTAGGGGCGAACACTGAAGCTTTCTTT | CSVVLGANTEAFF | few | TRBV29-1 | - | TRBJ1-1
TGTGCCAGCATCACACAGGGGGCTAACTATGGCTACACCTTC | CASITQGANYGYTF | - | TRBV6-5 | TRBD1 | TRBJ1-2
TGTGCCAGCAGCCAGAATCAGGGGGTGTACGAGCAGTACTTC | CASSQNQGVYEQYF | - | TRBV7-2 | TRBD1 | TRBJ2-7
TGTGCCAGCAGCTTAGTCGACTTACCCGGGGAGCTGTTTTTT | CASSLVDLPGELFF | - | TRBV7-9 | - | TRBJ2-2
TGTGCCAGCAGCCAGGGCGGGGGTTATGGCTACACCTTC | CASSQGGGYGYTF | once | TRBV7-2 | - | TRBJ1-2
TGTGCCAGCAGCGTAGCCCCAACGGGGGGAGGGACAGATACGCAGTATTTT | CASSVAPTGGGTDTQYF | - | TRBV9 | TRBD2 | TRBJ2-3
TGTGCCAGCAGTGAGTCCAGGGGGAATCCCTACGAGCAGTACTTC | CASSESRGNPYEQYF | - | TRBV6-1 | TRBD1 | TRBJ2-7
TGCGCCAGCAGAGGCTATAGGGGGCAGCAGTACTTC | CASRGYRGQQYF | - | TRBV4-1 | TRBD1 | TRBJ2-7
TGTGCCAGCAGCTTATTTACACATGAAGCTTTCTTT | CASSLFTHEAFF | - | TRBV11-1 | - | TRBJ1-1
TGTGCCAGCAGTGAAGTAGCGGGGGTCACAGATACGCAGTATTTT | CASSEVAGVTDTQYF | - | TRBV6-1 | TRBD2 | TRBJ2-3
TGTGCCAGCAGTTTATCCAGGGGGCTAGGAAACACCATATATTTT | CASSLSRGLGNTIYF | - | TRBV27 | TRBD1 | TRBJ1-3
TGTGCCAGCAGCCCTAGGACAGGGAGTGGCTACACCTTC | CASSPRTGSGYTF | once | TRBV6-5 | TRBD1 | TRBJ1-2
TGTGCCAGCAGTCCGTCTACAGGGAGAGGCACAGATACGCAGTATTTT | CASSPSTGRGTDTQYF | once | TRBV27 | - | TRBJ2-3
TGTGCCAGTAGTGCGGACAGGGGCACCGGGGAGCTGTTTTTT | CASSADRGTGELFF | - | TRBV19 | TRBD1 | TRBJ2-2
TGCGCCAGCAGCTCGGTGGACTATCGCAGTGAACCGCAGTATTTT | CASSSVDYRSEPQYF | - | TRBV5-1 | - | TRBJ2-3
TGTGCCAGCAGTTACGGAGCTCCTGGCCTTCACAATGAGCAGTTCTTC | CASSYGAPGLHNEQFF | - | TRBV6-5 | - | TRBJ2-1
TGTGCCAGCAGCTCTAACAGGGACTACGAGCAGTACTTC | CASSSNRDYEQYF | - | TRBV7-9 | - | TRBJ2-7
TGTGCCAGCTCACCCGATAGGACATCCCGGAACACTGAAGCTTTCTTT | CASSPDRTSRNTEAFF | - | TRBV18 | - | TRBJ1-1
TGTGCCAGCAGTAGTACAGGGTCCCACGAGCAGTACTTC | CASSSTGSHEQYF | once | TRBV11-2 | - | TRBJ2-7
TGCAGCGTTCAAGCGGGAGACGAGACCCAGTACTTC | CSVQAGDETQYF | - | TRBV29-1 | TRBD2 | TRBJ2-5
TGTGCCAGCAGTGATCCCACAGGGGGGAACTATGGCTACACCTTC | CASSDPTGGNYGYTF | few | TRBV25-1 | TRBD1 | TRBJ1-2
TGTGCCAGCAGTTACTCTACACCCTATAATTCACCCCTCCACTTT | CASSYSTPYNSPLHF | - | TRBV6-8 | - | TRBJ1-6
TGTGCCAGCAGTGAACGTCTAGCGGGAGGGCCCAGCACAGATACGCAGTATTTT | CASSERLAGGPSTDTQYF | few | TRBV6-1 | TRBD2 | TRBJ2-3
TGTGCCAGCAGCCCCAACGGGGGGACGGGAAACACCATATATTTT | CASSPNGGTGNTIYF | - | TRBV7-2 | - | TRBJ1-3
TGTGCCAGCACCGGCGGGCCAGCGGGAGGGCCCTGGATCTTC | CASTGGPAGGPWIF | once | TRBV2 | TRBD2 | TRBJ2-1
TGCGCCAGCAGCCCTAGACAGGGGCTGGAGTCACCCCTCCACTTT | CASSPRQGLESPLHF | - | TRBV5-1 | TRBD1 | TRBJ1-6
TGTGCCAGCAGGGGGGGGCAAACCTATGGCTACACCTTC | CASRGGQTYGYTF | - | TRBV2 | - | TRBJ1-2
TGTGCCAGCAGTGAGTTCGACATTCAGTACTTC | CASSEFDIQYF | - | TRBV6-1 | - | TRBJ2-4